The 21 T cell receptor beta chains given below trace back to one sample, sequenced in a study of regulatory dendritic cells for organ transplantation. Some clones are missing from TCRdb's copy, which holds only in-frame ones; the method was immunoSEQ multiplex PCR. The repertoire holds about 29,000 clones, about 75% seen once, with 2.2% in the top ten. Sequenced: memory CD4+ T cells from blood. Subset specified: CD45RO+ memory T cells. The receptors stem from a human donor in good health.

The rearrangement links TRBV5-1 to TRBJ1-1; no reliable D call. The CDR3 is 12 amino acids. V was shortened by 8 bases and J by 1 base, with 9 bases between the two germline ends. CDR1 and CDR2 from the germline V gene are SGHRS and YFSETQ. CDR3 sequence: CASGSGNTEAFF. The CDR3 nucleotides are TGCGCCAGTGGGTCCGGGAACACTGAAGCTTTCTTT.

This chain uses TRBV7-2 with TRBJ1-2; D is undetermined. The CDR3 extends over 15 amino acids. Looked up from germline, CDR1 is SGHTA and CDR2 is FQGNSA. V was trimmed by 2 bases and J by 5 bases, leaving 15 bases between them. The CDR3 loop is CASSLLTPNFYGYTF. As DNA, the CDR3 is TGTGCCAGCAGCTTATTAACCCCCAATTTTTATGGCTACACCTTC. The full variable domain, with the rest looked up from reference TRBV7-2 and TRBJ1-2, is GAGVSQSPSNKVTEKGKDVELRCDPISGHTALYWYRQSLGQGLEFLIYFQGNSAPDKSGLPSDRFSAERTGGSVSTLTIQRTQQEDSAVYLCASSLLTPNFYGYTFGSGTRLTVV.

This sequence joins TRBV9 and TRBJ1-4; a weak D match, TRBD1 (6 bases). The CDR3 is made up of 15 amino acids. The germline V gene encodes CDR1 SGDLS and CDR2 YYNGEE. V lost 3 bases to trimming and J lost 7 bases, with 16 bases between them. This CDR3 is CASSGPGTRGEKLFF. CDR3 DNA sequence: TGTGCCAGCAGCGGTCCGGGAACCAGGGGTGAAAAACTGTTTTTT.

The rearrangement links TRBV7-6 to TRBJ2-1; D assignment may be TRBD1 or TRBD2 (5 bases each). Germline V gives CDR1 SGHVS, CDR2 FNYEAQ. Trimming took off 1 base at V and 2 bases at J, with 15 bases between the two ends. The CDR3 totals 17 residues. The CDR3 sequence is CASSLEYGASTYNEQFF. Here the CDR3 DNA reads TGTGCCAGCAGCTTAGAGTACGGGGCCTCCACCTACAATGAGCAGTTCTTC.

This clone was detected once. The CDR3 reads CASKTTRTVTDTQYF. In DNA form, the CDR3 reads TGTGCCAGCAAGACCACCCGGACGGTCACAGATACGCAGTATTTT. The chain couples TRBV28 to TRBJ2-3, with unresolved D. Germline assignment: CDR1 MDHEN and CDR2 SYDVKM. CDR3 length equals 15 residues. Trimming took 7 bases from V and 2 from J, leaving 16 bases between them. Combining the CDR3 with reference TRBV28 and TRBJ2-3 gives the whole variable domain DVKVTQSSRYLVKRTGEKVFLECVQDMDHENMFWYRQDPGLGLRLIYFSYDVKMKEKGDIPEGYSVSREKKERFSLILESASTNQTSMYLCASKTTRTVTDTQYFGPGTRLTVL.

V usage is TRBV6-5 and J usage is TRBJ2-5, with 7 bases aligning to TRBD2. TRBJ2-7 matches the DNA end more closely, so the J call is doubtful. Germline loops: CDR1 MNHEY, CDR2 SVGAGI. This CDR3 is built from 15 residues. CDR3 DNA: TGTGCCAGCAGTCTGGGGGGGAGTGGGTCCTACGAGCAGTACTTC. The encoded protein is CASSLGGSGSYEQYF.

The gene calls are TRBV6-6 and TRBJ2-5; TRBD2 aligns across 8 bases. Germline V lookup: CDR1 MNHNY, CDR2 SVGAGI (reference sequence). The CDR3 is made up of 15 amino acids. The ends lost 0 bases at V and 4 bases at J; junction bases unmatched: 4. CDR3 in DNA: TGTGCCAGCAGTTACTCTACGGGGGGGCGAGAGACCCAGTACTTC. Amino acid sequence: CASSYSTGGRETQYF.

For the CDR3, the DNA is TGCGCCAGCCCTAGCGGCGGGACAGATACGCAGTATTTT. Its protein is CASPSGGTDTQYF. V is TRBV10-1 and J is TRBJ2-3; 7 nucleotides line up with TRBD2. The CDR3 runs to 13 residues. V lost 8 bases and J lost 3; bases outside the gene matches: 5. The germline CDR1 and CDR2 sequences are WNHNN and SYGVQD (reference sequence).

This clone appeared once. The chain couples TRBV9 to TRBJ1-1; D not resolved. Per germline, CDR1 SGDLS and CDR2 YYNGEE. Trimming removed 2 bases at V and 0 bases at J, with 8 bases between. This CDR3 contains 14 residues. Here the CDR3 DNA reads TGTGCCAGCAGCGTGGGTCGGATGAACACTGAAGCTTTCTTT. This encodes CASSVGRMNTEAFF.

In this sample, this clone turned up a few times. The V call is TRBV7-3, the J call TRBJ2-2; 15 positions agree with TRBD2. The CDR3 is made up of 17 amino acids. The trim removed 5 bases at V and 5 bases at J, leaving 6 bases unmatched. Germline assignment: CDR1 SGHTA and CDR2 FQGTGA. Here the CDR3 DNA reads TGTGCCAGCAGCCCGGGAGGACTAGCGGGAGGGACCGGGGAGCTGTTTTTT. Residues: CASSPGGLAGGTGELFF.

V gene TRBV9 combines with J gene TRBJ2-7, with 8 bases lining up with TRBD2. The CDR3 runs 15 residues. In germline, CDR1 is SGDLS, CDR2 YYNGEE. The V and J ends lost 2 bases and 2 bases, in that order; junction bases with no gene match: 6. The CDR3 loop reads CASSVSGRATYEQYF. CDR3 sequence (DNA): TGTGCCAGCAGCGTGAGCGGGAGAGCTACCTACGAGCAGTACTTC. Variable domain in full (rest from reference TRBV9 and TRBJ2-7): DSGVTQTPKHLITATGQRVTLRCSPRSGDLSVYWYQQSLDQGLQFLIQYYNGEERAKGNILERFSAQQFPDLHSELNLSSLELGDSALYFCASSVSGRATYEQYFGPGTRLTVT.

This clone was seen a few times. This chain's CDR3 is CASSQDPARNYGYTF. The CDR3 nucleotides read TGTGCCAGCAGCCAAGATCCGGCCAGAAACTATGGCTACACCTTC. The rearrangement uses TRBV4-2 and TRBJ1-2; D remains ambiguous. CDR3 length: 15 residues. Germline CDR1 LGHNA, CDR2 YNFKEQ. Deletions cut 0 bases from V and 2 bases from J, with 10 bases between.

In this sample, this clone turned up once. The chain combines TRBV4-3 with TRBJ2-7; unclear D gene. The CDR3 has 14 residues. Trimming took 0 bases from V and 4 from J, leaving 10 bases between them. In germline, CDR1 is LGHNA, CDR2 YSLEER. The CDR3 sequence: CASSQDFPAYEQYF. The CDR3 nucleotides read TGCGCCAGCAGCCAAGATTTCCCGGCGTACGAGCAGTACTTC.

The gene calls are TRBV5-4 and TRBJ1-4, with D hard to call. The CDR3 is 16 residues long. Germline V CDR1 and CDR2: SGHNT, YYREEE (reference sequence). The V gene lost 0 bases and the J gene lost 0 bases, with 9 bases spanning the gap. CDR3 amino acids: CASSLGPSATNEKLFF. The CDR3, as DNA: TGTGCCAGCAGCTTGGGACCTTCCGCAACTAATGAAAAACTGTTTTTT.

This clone was detected a few times. The CDR3 sequence: CASSQDYGSGELFF. In nucleotides, the CDR3 is TGCGCCAGCAGCCAAGATTACGGTAGTGGGGAGCTGTTTTTT. The genes are TRBV4-3 and TRBJ2-2; no clear D. Germline lookup yields CDR1 LGHNA and CDR2 YSLEER. Trimming removed 0 bases at V and 8 bases at J, with 10 bases between. This CDR3 contains 14 residues.

V gene TRBV4-3 combines with J gene TRBJ1-2, with no clear D. The CDR3 length is 13 residues. Germline values: CDR1 LGHNA, CDR2 YSLEER. V was cut by 4 bases and J by 7 bases, with 13 bases left in between. The CDR3 DNA sequence: TGCGCCAGCAGCCCCTCCGAATTTACTGGCTACACCTTC. Encoded protein: CASSPSEFTGYTF.

On this clone itself: Other DNA sequences in this sample translate to the same CDR3. The chain links TRBV20-1 to TRBJ2-5; D is undetermined. Germline V gives CDR1 DFQATT, CDR2 SNEGSKA (reference sequence). V was trimmed by 1 base and J by 5 bases, leaving 5 bases between them. This CDR3 has 11 residues. CDR3 region: CSARVVETQYF. In nucleotides, the CDR3 is TGCAGTGCTAGAGTCGTGGAGACCCAGTACTTC.

This chain connects TRBV6-1 to TRBJ2-1; TRBD1 agrees at 10 bases. The CDR3 is 15 residues long. Germline CDR1 is MNHNS and CDR2 is SASEGT. V shed 6 bases and J 6 bases; nucleotides not matched to a gene: 8. The CDR3 is CASRLGQGLRNEQFF. CDR3 DNA: TGTGCCAGCAGGCTGGGACAGGGGTTGCGCAATGAGCAGTTCTTC.

This sequence joins TRBV5-4 and TRBJ2-3; D may be TRBD2 (7 bases). This CDR3 has 14 amino acids. Germline CDR1 is SGHNT and CDR2 is YYREEE (reference sequence). Trimming removed 4 bases from V and 2 bases from J, with 11 bases in between. The CDR3 protein is CASSGRGATDTQYF. The CDR3 nucleotides read TGTGCCAGCAGCGGACGGGGGGCCACAGATACGCAGTATTTT.

The chain links TRBV7-8 to TRBJ2-1; no reliable D call. Germline values: CDR1 SGHVS, CDR2 FQNEAQ. The CDR3 runs to 13 residues. V lost 4 bases and J lost 3, with 7 bases in between. The CDR3: CASSWLVYNEQFF. For the CDR3, the DNA is TGTGCCAGCAGCTGGTTAGTCTACAATGAGCAGTTCTTC.

This sequence joins TRBV18 and TRBJ2-3; no definite D call. V was clipped by 3 bases and J by 8 bases, with 12 bases between them. The CDR3 is made up of 13 amino acids. Germline V lookup: CDR1 KGHSH, CDR2 LQKENI. Written as DNA, the CDR3 is TGTGCCAGCTCACCGCCCCTTCTGGGTACGCAGTATTTT. It yields the protein CASSPPLLGTQYF.